This note documents a single T cell receptor (beta chain) sequence. Its antigen target is currently unknown. There are no base qualities to consult, and no much larger clone falls within one base. These data are taken from a study of cytomegalovirus exposure and HLA in healthy donors (dated by TCRdb to the late 2010s). In the study overall: In an earlier analysis of some 550 of the donors, 250 to 350 Gb of sequence data and some 100 million unique TCR beta sequences from 150 million to 200 million T cells were reported. To decide whether each TCR beta V gene segment behaved as functional or pseudogenic, an earlier analysis of some 600 of the donors relied on high-throughput TCR beta sequencing. HLA typing included class I and class II loci at four-digit resolution. In the later analysis, no new phenotypic data were used to find candidate immune exposures; instead, reliance was placed on TCR beta sequences and their occurrence across donors. The study used immunosequencing to profile the T cell repertoires of approximately 650 subjects and linked those repertoires to cytomegalovirus serostatus. Besides the first cohort of roughly 700 subjects, a separate validation cohort made up of over a hundred different subjects was used. Every repertoire in the discovery cohort had been generated on one and the same sequencing platform. The study was designed to test whether signatures of past pathogen exposure could be identified by cataloging public T cell receptors. A later genetic analysis used genome-wide SNP genotypes for about 65% of the roughly 700 donors, treating that subset as a discovery cohort. To predict cytomegalovirus infection status, the study brought together high-throughput TCR immunosequencing, statistical association of individual TCRs with disease status, and machine learning. Donor age, sex, ethnicity and CMV serostatus were compiled alongside the repertoire data. An early release covering 550 to 650 HLA-typed donors comprised about 310 gigabases of sequencing data and roughly 85 million unique TCR sequences. Of the 300 to 500 genotyped donors, over 80% were placed in the genetic ancestry cluster associated with self-reported Caucasian donors. Among about 400 genotyped donors of the cohort, an average of approximately 200,000 unique TCR beta nucleotide sequences was sequenced per donor, of which 15% to 20% were non-productive. Roughly five DR-DQ haplotypes were treated as single units for association and clustering because of strong linkage in the cohort. The number of donors typed differed by locus, with 629-630 for A, B, C, DRB1 and DQB1, 522 for DQA1, approximately 580 for DPA1, and roughly 450 for DPB1. To study patterns of TCR occurrence, a later analysis re-analyzed previously published TCR beta repertoires from 666 donors and added high-resolution HLA genotyping.

Libraries were made using the immunoSEQ multiplex PCR assay. A mixture of 60 forward primers for TCR Vbeta segments and 13 reverse primers for TCR Jbeta segments was used in the multiplex PCR. The CDR3 region of rearranged TCR beta genes was amplified from genomic DNA with a multiplex PCR assay. The Illumina HiSeq System was used to sequence the amplified TCR beta libraries as 87-base-pair reads. The original methods were these. A later analysis counted about 76 million unique TCR beta chains across the roughly 700 repertoires, and 10 million to 11 million of these chains were shared by at least two donors. A nearest-neighbor algorithm error-corrected the raw reads and collapsed the reads into unique sequences, merging closely related sequences to remove PCR and sequencing errors. Alignment of CDR3 sequences to IMGT reference sequences was used to assign V, D and J gene segments. For a sequence to be retained, a match of at least six nucleotides was required to both a V gene segment and a J gene segment. A rearrangement was called productive if the CDR3 had no stop codons and remained in frame with V and J, and every other rearrangement was called non-productive. CDR3 was defined by IMGT convention, running from the second conserved V-encoded cysteine to the conserved J-encoded phenylalanine. Sequences without an unambiguous match to a single V gene segment were excluded from the earlier analysis of about 600 of the donors. An earlier analysis of fewer than 750 of the donors called V segments functional above 56.7% productive rearrangements and segregating when the between-donor standard deviation exceeded 5%. A statistical classification framework was built to diagnose cytomegalovirus status from the catalog of TCR beta chain sequences. In a later analysis, TCR nucleotide sequences were compared against IMGT/GENE-DB human TR gene sequences so that V and J genes could be assigned. In a later analysis, CDR3 sequences and most-parsimonious VDJ recombination scenarios were assigned using the TCRdist pipeline. In a later analysis, every TCR beta chain was defined by the combination of its CDR3 amino acid sequence and its V-gene family, and reads without a unique V-gene family were dropped. A later analysis removed 500 to 650 highly shared, low-generation-probability nucleotide sequences to deal with suspected cross-contamination and a sequencing artifact. A later analysis calculated a clonal expansion index for each public chain from normalized within-repertoire ranks of inferred template counts. A later analysis computed generation probabilities with a VDJ recombination model fitted to out-of-frame rearrangements, and checked the results against IGoR. A later analysis scored TCR-TCR, TCR-HLA and TCR-CMV co-occurrence with hypergeometric tests, applying a repertoire-size bias correction to TCR pairs. False discovery rates were estimated in a later analysis by permuting HLA or CMV assignments 20 times. In a later analysis, co-occurring TCRs were grouped using DBSCAN, and TCRdist sequence similarity was added for clustering within HLA-allele-positive subsets. For co-occurrence clustering, repertoires with fewer than 30,000 or more than 120,000 public chains were excluded, along with about five repertoires with anomalous nucleotide sharing. TCRdb mirrors the immuneACCESS table, restricted to in-frame sequences. Some clones are absent from its copies; in checked studies, under half trace to an unresolved V gene, and the reason for the others is unknown. V, J and clone size derive from that table, while D and trimming were established from the DNA sequence. The sample yields almost 70,000 clones; roughly two thirds were counted once. Around 13% of the sample is taken by the ten largest.

In total, roughly 670 healthy bone marrow donors made up the cohort. At the time of sampling, every cohort member was nominally healthy, though immune exposures that went unrecorded were likely present. The donor tested CMV seropositive, placing the donor among the 250 to 350 seropositive members of the cohort. Each donor provided a peripheral blood sample, and peripheral blood mononuclear cells were used for TCR beta sequencing. Genomic DNA was extracted from the blood cell samples with the Qiagen DNeasy Blood Extraction Kit. Study-wide conclusions, independent of this receptor: Sequencing depth was assumed to be roughly uniform across donors in the presence/absence analyses, though that assumption may not hold. A later genetic analysis associated a missense DCLRE1C variant with V-gene and J-gene trimming of TCR beta chains, and an independent cohort replicated the association. Because counts were too low, seventeen rarely observed V segments, including chromosome 9 orphons, were excluded from the earlier analysis of several hundred of the donors. CMV serostatus was the only immune exposure information available for the cohort. In a later analysis, TCR association rates were found to vary across HLA loci, with the most associated TCRs seen for DRB1 alleles and the fewest for HLA-C alleles. Compared with the roughly 700-donor mean, donors in an Asian-associated ancestry cluster had fewer N-insertions in productive TCRs, according to a later genetic analysis. In vitro tests confirmed that a few of the cytomegalovirus-associated TCR beta chains recognize cytomegalovirus antigens. The sequencing pipeline was judged likely to have produced a cluster of highly shared sequence variants as a technical artifact. In this cohort, only TCR beta chains were sequenced, and detectable features were limited by the absence of alpha or paired-chain data. Assigning TCR associations to individual alleles was difficult when HLA alleles, especially DR and DQ, strongly co-occurred. In an earlier analysis of fewer than 750 of the donors, most TCR beta V segments were observed in productive rearrangements about 87% or about 30% of the time, broadly matching IMGT annotations. A further reported finding was that TCR beta sequences accurately predicted the HLA-A and HLA-B alleles for most subjects in the first cohort. Specific HLA alleles were associated with more than 15,000 TCR beta sequences at a false discovery rate of 0.05 in a later analysis. Most CMV-associated TCR beta chains appeared to be HLA-restricted in a later analysis, and the HLA associations seemed to be driven largely by CMV exposure. The 87-base-pair reads could not distinguish some IMGT-functional V segments, including TRBV6-2 and TRBV6-3, so those segments were excluded. The study gave a list of about 170 TCR beta chains associated with cytomegalovirus. In a later analysis, HLA-associated TCR beta chains were found to be more clonally expanded and to have lower generation probabilities than equally common non-associated chains. A later analysis reported that several top co-occurrence clusters appeared linked to parvovirus B19, influenza, CMV and Epstein-Barr virus. In both the original and validation cohorts, the classifier was reported to diagnose cytomegalovirus status with high specificity and sensitivity. Correlated functional status among segregating V segments might reflect linkage disequilibrium, but an unknown experimental factor could not be ruled out. While some public TCRs were present in many individuals, most TCR sequences turned up only very rarely across donors. It was suggested by the authors that the approach could potentially be generalized to other disease states and immunological phenotypes. Because HLA typing was unavailable for some donors at each locus, only the typed subset was used in association tests.

From the germline V gene, CDR1 is SGHVS and CDR2 is FQNEAQ. Relative to germline, V is 2 bases shorter and J is 2 bases shorter, with 16 bases between their ends. Spanning cysteine to phenylalanine, the CDR3 consists of 17 amino acids. Just CDR3 DNA is preserved here, 51 bases in frame from base 1. This clonotype was sampled from a male donor in good health and CMV-seropositive. The sequence is built from TRBV7-8 and TRBJ1-3, and perhaps TRBD1 as D gene, on 6 matching bases. The sequenced material came from PBMCs. CDR3 reads: CASSLRYRAQTGNTIYF. The DNA reads TGTGCCAGCAGCTTACGGTACAGGGCACAAACTGGAAACACCATATATTTT.